What follows describes a single TCR beta chain. Its specific antigen is unknown. No much larger clonotype is one base removed from it; base qualities were not supplied. RNA was extracted with the RNeasy kit and roughly 0.45 to 1 ug was reverse transcribed using random hexamers. The immunoSEQ multiplex PCR assay, which covers 54 Vbeta and 13 Jbeta segments, was used to amplify TCR beta CDR3 regions. PCR amplification bias was corrected using a synthetic template baseline for primer optimization and computational correction. Under the source paper's analysis protocol: Only productive sequences were kept, with reads annotated to V, D and J genes according to IMGT and analyzed in immunoSEQ Analyzer. Clonality was computed as one minus Shannon entropy normalized by log2 of the number of productive unique sequences. For each patient and control, public and private clones were evaluated within the 100 most prevalent clones. Clones were defined as Susac-specific when absent from the healthy and MS cohorts, from approximately 1,100 published viral clones and from other ImmuneACCESS disease sequences. TCRdb's own reprocessing of the public reads used fastp at Q25 and MiXCR and kept productive beta chains. CDR3 protein duplicates are merged, each entry listing the most common genes and DNA. In this record, the V and J calls reflect TCRdb's handling and not the investigators' own analysis. This sample gives 90,000 or so distinct CDR3 sequences in total; approximately 95% of them show up just once. Roughly 0.32% of the sample is taken by the ten largest.

This entry comes from a study of CD8 T cells in Susac syndrome (dated by TCRdb to the late 2010s). In the study overall: The study used repertoire sequencing to test whether antigen drove CD8+ T cell activation and differentiation in Susac syndrome. CD8+ T cell repertoire clonality was compared between about 12 healthy donors, approximately 14 Susac syndrome patients and fewer than 19 multiple sclerosis patients.

Results the study describes overall, beyond this receptor: The number of individuals in the TCR sequencing and HLA analysis was acknowledged as relatively small.

Peripheral blood CD8+ and CD4+ T cells from healthy donors, Susac syndrome patients and multiple sclerosis patients were profiled by high-throughput TCR beta sequencing. Healthy donors were included as age- and sex-matched controls. CD8+ TEMRA cells were enriched by FACS, while bulk CD8+ and CD4+ T cells were purified by magnetic negative isolation. Blood was drawn into EDTA tubes, processed within 24 hours, and PBMCs were isolated by density gradient centrifugation. PBMCs intended for TCR sequencing were cryopreserved in liquid nitrogen and were subsequently thawed in a 37 degrees C water bath. The sorted or isolated CD4+, CD8+ and CD8+ TEMRA cells had a purity of 90% or higher. From the cysteine up to the phenylalanine, the CDR3 has a length of 15 residues. The CDR3 DNA has 45 bases and is translated from base 1. The germline V and J ends show losses of 7 bases and 9 bases respectively, and no gene match explains 9 bases of the junction. In the germline V gene, CDR1 corresponds to MNHEY and CDR2 to SVGAGI.

This receptor was obtained from a human donor in good health. What was sequenced was CD8+ T cells from PBMCs. Recombination connected TRBV6-5 to TRBJ1-6, and 10 junction bases match TRBD1. The nucleotide sequence reads TGTGCCAGCACGCAGTACGGGACAGGGGCTTCACCCCTCCACTTT. The encoded protein is CASTQYGTGASPLHF.